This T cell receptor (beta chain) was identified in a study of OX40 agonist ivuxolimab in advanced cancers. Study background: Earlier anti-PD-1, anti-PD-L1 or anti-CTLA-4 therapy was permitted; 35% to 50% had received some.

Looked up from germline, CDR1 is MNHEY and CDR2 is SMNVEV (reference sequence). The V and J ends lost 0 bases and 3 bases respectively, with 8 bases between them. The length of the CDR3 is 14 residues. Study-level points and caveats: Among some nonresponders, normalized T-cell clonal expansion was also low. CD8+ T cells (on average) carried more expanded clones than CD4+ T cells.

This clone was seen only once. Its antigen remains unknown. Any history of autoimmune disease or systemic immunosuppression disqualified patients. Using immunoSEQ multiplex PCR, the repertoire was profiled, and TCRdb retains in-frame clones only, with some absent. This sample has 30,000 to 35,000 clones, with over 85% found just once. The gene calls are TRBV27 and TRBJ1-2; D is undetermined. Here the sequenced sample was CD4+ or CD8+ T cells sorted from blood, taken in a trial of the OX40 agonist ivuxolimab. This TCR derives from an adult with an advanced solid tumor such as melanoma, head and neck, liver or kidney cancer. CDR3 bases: TGTGCCAGCAGTTTATCTGGAGACTACTATGGCTACACCTTC. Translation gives CASSLSGDYYGYTF.